The following is a TCR beta chain sequence with its context. The entry originates in a study of early T cells in non-severe SARS-CoV-2 infection. TCRdb independently ran MiXCR on the 5' RACE reads; one entry per CDR3 protein. The table has fewer than 75,000 distinct CDR3 sequences, roughly a sixth seen once. The sequence derives from an adult who was a healthcare worker with PCR-confirmed SARS-CoV-2 infection or an uninfected control (not recorded which). The sequencing here drew on whole blood, taken at baseline.

The CDR3 DNA follows: TGTGCCAGCAGTGGAGAAGCGGGGACGAACACCGGGGAGCTGTTTTTT. As protein: CASSGEAGTNTGELFF. The chain uses TRBV6-1 and TRBJ2-2; the match to TRBD2 covers 7 bases. Germline V gives CDR1 MNHNS, CDR2 SASEGT. The CDR3 spans 16 residues. The V segment lost 4 bases and the J segment 0 bases; nucleotides outside the gene matches: 5.